This TCR beta chain stems from a study of blood T cell repertoires in COVID-19. Study details: Nucleic acid was either cDNA or gDNA, and it came from T cells, B-cell-depleted T cells, or PBMCs.

TCRdb's table, derived via immunoSEQ multiplex PCR, lists solely in-frame clones and lacks some. Among 65,000 to 95,000 clones listed, around nine tenths were seen once. CDR1 and CDR2 (germline): SGHRS, YFSETQ. The CDR3 consists of 12 residues. The V end lost 4 bases, the J end lost 4 bases, and 9 bases lay between the germline ends. This TCR derives from a young man with acute or convalescent COVID-19. The gene calls are TRBV5-1 and TRBJ2-7; possibly TRBD1 for D (6 bases). The sequenced sample was peripheral blood. The CDR3 sequence is CASSLRGYEQYF. CDR3 in DNA: TGCGCCAGCAGCCTTAGGGGGTACGAGCAGTACTTC. The full variable domain, its missing parts supplied by reference TRBV5-1 and TRBJ2-7, is KAGVTQTPRYLIKTRGQQVTLSCSPISGHRSVSWYQQTPGQGLQFLFEYFSETQRNKGNFPGRFSGRQFSNSRSEMNVSTLELGDSALYLCASSLRGYEQYFGPGTRLTVT.